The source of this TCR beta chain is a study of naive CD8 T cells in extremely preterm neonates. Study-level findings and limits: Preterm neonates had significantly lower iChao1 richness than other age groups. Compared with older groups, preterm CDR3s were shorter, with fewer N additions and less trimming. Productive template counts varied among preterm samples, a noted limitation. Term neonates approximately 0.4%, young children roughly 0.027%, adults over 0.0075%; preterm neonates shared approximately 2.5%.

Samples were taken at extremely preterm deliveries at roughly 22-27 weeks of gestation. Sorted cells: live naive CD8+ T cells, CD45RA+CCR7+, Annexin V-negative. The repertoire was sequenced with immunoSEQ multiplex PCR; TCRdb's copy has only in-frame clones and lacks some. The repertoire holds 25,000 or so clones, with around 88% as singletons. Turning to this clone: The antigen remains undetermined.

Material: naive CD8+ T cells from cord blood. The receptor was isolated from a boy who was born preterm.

For the CDR3, the DNA is TGTGCCATCAGTGAGTCGCTATATACTAGCACAGATACGCAGTATTTT. It is translated as CAISESLYTSTDTQYF. The V gene is TRBV10-3, the J gene TRBJ2-3; no clear D. The V gene lost 0 bases and the J gene lost 0 bases, with 10 bases spanning the gap. The germline V gene has CDR1 ENHRY and CDR2 SYGVKD. The CDR3 consists of 16 residues.